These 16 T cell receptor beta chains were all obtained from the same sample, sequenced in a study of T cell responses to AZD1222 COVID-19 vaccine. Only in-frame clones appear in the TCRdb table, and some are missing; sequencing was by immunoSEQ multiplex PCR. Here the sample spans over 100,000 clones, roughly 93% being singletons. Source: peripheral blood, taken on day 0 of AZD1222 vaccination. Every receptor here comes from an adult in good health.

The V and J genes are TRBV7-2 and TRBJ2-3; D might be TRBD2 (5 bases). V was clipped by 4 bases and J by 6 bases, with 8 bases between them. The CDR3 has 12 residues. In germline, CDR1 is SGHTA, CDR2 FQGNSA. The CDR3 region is CASSSPGDTQYF. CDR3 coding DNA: TGTGCCAGCAGCTCCCCGGGGGATACGCAGTATTTT.

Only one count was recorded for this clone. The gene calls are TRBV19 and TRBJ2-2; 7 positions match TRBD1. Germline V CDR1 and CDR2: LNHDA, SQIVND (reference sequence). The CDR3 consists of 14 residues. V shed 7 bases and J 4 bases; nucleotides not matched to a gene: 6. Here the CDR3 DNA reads TGTGCCAGTACCGCGACAGGGACCACCGGGGAGCTGTTTTTT. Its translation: CASTATGTTGELFF.

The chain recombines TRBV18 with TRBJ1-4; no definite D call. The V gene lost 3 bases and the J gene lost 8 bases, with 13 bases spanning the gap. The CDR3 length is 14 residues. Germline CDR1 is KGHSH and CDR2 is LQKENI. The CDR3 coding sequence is TGTGCCAGCTCACCCCGGGGTCCTGGGGAAAAACTGTTTTTT. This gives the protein CASSPRGPGEKLFF.

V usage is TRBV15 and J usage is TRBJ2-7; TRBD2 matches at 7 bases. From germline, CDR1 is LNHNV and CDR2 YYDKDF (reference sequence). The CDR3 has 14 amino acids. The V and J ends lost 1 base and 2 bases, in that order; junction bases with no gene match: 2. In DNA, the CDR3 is TGTGCCACCAGCAGAGGGGCGGGGGCCTACGAGCAGTACTTC. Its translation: CATSRGAGAYEQYF.

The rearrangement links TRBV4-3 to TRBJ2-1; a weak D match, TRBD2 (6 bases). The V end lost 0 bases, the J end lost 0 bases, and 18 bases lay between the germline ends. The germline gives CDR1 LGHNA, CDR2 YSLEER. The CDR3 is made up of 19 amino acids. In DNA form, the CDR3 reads TGCGCCAGCAGCCAAGATCCGTATAGCGGAGCCTTCTCCTACAATGAGCAGTTCTTC. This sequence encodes CASSQDPYSGAFSYNEQFF.

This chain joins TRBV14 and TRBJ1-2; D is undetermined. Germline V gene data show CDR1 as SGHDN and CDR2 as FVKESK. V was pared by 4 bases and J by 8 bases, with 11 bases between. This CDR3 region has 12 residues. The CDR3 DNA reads TGTGCCAGCAGCCGTCCATCCGAGGGCTACACCTTC. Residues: CASSRPSEGYTF.

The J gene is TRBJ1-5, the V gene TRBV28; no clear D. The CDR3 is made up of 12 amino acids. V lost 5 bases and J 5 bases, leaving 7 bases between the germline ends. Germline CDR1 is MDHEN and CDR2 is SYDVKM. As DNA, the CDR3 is TGTGCCAGCAGTACCACGCATCAGCCCCAGCATTTT. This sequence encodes CASSTTHQPQHF.

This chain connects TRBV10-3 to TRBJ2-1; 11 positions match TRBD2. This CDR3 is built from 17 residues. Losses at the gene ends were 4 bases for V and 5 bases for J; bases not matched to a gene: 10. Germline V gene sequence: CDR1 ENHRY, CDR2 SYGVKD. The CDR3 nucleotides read TGTGCCATCAGTGTAGCCCTTCGTAGCGGGGGGGACAATGAGCAGTTCTTC. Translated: CAISVALRSGGDNEQFF.

In DNA form, the CDR3 reads TGTGCCAGCTCACGGATCGGACATTCTGGCTACACCTTC. Its protein product is CASSRIGHSGYTF. The rearrangement uses TRBV6-5 and TRBJ1-2; perhaps TRBD1 as D (5 bases). The V gene's germline CDR1 is MNHEY and CDR2 SVGAGI. The germline V and J ends were trimmed by 8 bases and 7 bases, with 17 bases remaining between them. This CDR3 spans 13 amino acids.

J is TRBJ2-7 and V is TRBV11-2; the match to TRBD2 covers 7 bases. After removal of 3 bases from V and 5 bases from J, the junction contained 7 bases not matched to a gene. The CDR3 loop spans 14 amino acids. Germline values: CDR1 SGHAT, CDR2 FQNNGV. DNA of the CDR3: TGTGCCAGCAGCTTCCCGGGGGGAGTCCACGAGCAGTACTTC. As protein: CASSFPGGVHEQYF.

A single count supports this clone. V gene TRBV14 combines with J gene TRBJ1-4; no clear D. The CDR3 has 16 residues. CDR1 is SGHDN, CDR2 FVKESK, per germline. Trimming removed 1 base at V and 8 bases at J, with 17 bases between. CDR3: CASSQASGRWAEKLFF. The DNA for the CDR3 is TGTGCCAGCAGCCAAGCTTCTGGCAGGTGGGCCGAAAAACTGTTTTTT.

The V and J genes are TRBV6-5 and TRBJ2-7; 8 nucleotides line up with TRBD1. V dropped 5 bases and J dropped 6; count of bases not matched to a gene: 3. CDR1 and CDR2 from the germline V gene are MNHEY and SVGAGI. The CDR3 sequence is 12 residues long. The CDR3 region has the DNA TGTGCCAGCAGTCGAACAGGGGGCGAGCAGTACGTC. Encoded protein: CASSRTGGEQYV.

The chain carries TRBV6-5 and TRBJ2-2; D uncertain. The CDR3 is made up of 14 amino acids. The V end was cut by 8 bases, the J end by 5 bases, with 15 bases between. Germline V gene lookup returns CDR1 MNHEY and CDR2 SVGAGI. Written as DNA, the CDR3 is TGTGCCAGCGTTCCCAGGCGACTTACCGGGGAGCTGTTTTTT. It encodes CASVPRRLTGELFF.

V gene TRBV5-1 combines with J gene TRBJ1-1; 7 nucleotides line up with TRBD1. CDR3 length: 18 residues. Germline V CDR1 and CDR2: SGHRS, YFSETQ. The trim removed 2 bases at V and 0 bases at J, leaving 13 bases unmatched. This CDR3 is CASSFRTTGQFMNTEAFF. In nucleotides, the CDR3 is TGCGCCAGCAGCTTCAGAACGACAGGGCAATTCATGAACACTGAAGCTTTCTTT.

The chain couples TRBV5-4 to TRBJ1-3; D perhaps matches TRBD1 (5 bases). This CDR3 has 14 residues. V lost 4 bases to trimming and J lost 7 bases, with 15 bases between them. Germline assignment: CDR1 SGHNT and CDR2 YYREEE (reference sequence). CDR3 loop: CASSPPGPGNTIYF. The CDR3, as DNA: TGTGCCAGCAGCCCACCGGGGCCCGGGAACACCATATATTTT.

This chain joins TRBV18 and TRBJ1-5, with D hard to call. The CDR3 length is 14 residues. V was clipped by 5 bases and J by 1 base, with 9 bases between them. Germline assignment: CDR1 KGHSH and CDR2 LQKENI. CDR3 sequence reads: CASSSDRSNQPQHF. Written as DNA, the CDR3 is TGTGCCAGCTCATCGGACCGAAGCAATCAGCCCCAGCATTTT.